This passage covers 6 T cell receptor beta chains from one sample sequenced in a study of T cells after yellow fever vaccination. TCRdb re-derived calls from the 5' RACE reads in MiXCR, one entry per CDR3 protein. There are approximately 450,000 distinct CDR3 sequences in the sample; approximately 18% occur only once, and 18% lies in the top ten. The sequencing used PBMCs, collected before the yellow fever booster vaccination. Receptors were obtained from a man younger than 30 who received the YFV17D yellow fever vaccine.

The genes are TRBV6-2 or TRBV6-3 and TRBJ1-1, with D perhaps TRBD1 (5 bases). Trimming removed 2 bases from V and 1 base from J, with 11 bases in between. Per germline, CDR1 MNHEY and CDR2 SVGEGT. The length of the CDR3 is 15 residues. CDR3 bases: TGTGCCAGCAGTTACCAAATGGGGGAGAACACTGAAGCTTTCTTT. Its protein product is CASSYQMGENTEAFF.

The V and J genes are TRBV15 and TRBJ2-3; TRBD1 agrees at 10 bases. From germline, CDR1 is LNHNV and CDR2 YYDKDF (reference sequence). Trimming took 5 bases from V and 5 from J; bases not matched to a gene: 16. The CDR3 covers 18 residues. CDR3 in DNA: TGTGCCACCAGCGTTCACTACTCCGGGACAGGGGCGAAAGATACGCAGTATTTT. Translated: CATSVHYSGTGAKDTQYF. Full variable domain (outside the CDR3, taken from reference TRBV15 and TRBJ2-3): DAMVIQNPRYQVTQFGKPVTLSCSQTLNHNVMYWYQQKSSQAPKLLFHYYDKDFNNEADTPDNFQSRRPNTSFCFLDIRSPGLGDTAMYLCATSVHYSGTGAKDTQYFGPGTRLTVL.

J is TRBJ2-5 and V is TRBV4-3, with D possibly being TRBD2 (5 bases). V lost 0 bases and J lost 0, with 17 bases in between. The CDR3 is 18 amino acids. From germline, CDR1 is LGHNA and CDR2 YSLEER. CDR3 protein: CASSQDLVGSGNQETQYF. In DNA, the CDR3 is TGCGCCAGCAGCCAAGATCTGGTGGGTTCGGGGAACCAAGAGACCCAGTACTTC.

This chain's CDR3 is CAISELGDQPQHF. The DNA of the CDR3 is TGTGCCATCAGTGAGTTGGGGGATCAGCCCCAGCATTTT. This rearrangement joins TRBV10-3 to TRBJ1-5, with D possibly matching TRBD1 (5 bases). The germline V gene has CDR1 ENHRY and CDR2 SYGVKD. This CDR3 spans 13 amino acids. Trimming pared 1 base from V and 5 bases from J, leaving 6 bases between.

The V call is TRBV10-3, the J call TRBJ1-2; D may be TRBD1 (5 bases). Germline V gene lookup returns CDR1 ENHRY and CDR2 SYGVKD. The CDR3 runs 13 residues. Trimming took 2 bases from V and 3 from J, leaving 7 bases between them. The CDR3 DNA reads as TGTGCCATCAGTGAGGACAGCTACTATGGCTACACCTTC. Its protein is CAISEDSYYGYTF.

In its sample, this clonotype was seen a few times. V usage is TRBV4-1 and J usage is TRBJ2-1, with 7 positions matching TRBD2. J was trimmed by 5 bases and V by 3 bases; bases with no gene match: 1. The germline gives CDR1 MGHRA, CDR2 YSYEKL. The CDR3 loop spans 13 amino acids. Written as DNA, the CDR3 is TGCGCCAGCAGCCAGGCGGGGGACAATGAGCAGTTCTTC. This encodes CASSQAGDNEQFF.